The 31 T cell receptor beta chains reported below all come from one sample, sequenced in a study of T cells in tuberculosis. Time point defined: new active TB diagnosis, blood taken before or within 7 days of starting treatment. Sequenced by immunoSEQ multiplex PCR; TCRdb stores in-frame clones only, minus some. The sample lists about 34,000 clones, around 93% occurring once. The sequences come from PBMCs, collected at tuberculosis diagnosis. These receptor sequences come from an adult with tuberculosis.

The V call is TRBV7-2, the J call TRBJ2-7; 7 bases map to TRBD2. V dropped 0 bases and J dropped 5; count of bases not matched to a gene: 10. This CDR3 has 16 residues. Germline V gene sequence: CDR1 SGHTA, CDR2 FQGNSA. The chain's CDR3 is CASSLAVSGGEDEQYF. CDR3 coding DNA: TGTGCCAGCAGCTTAGCCGTTTCGGGGGGAGAAGACGAGCAGTACTTC.

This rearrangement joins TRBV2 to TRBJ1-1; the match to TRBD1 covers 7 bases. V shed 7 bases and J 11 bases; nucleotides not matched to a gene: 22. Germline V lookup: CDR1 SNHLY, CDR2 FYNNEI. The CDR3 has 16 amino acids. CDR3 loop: CASKSEPGQRIPMAFF. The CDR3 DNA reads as TGTGCCAGCAAATCCGAACCGGGACAGCGCATCCCCATGGCTTTCTTT.

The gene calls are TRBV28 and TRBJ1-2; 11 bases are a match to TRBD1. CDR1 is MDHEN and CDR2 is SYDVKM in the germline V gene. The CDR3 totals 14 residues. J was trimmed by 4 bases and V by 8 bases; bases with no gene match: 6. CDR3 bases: TGTGCCAGCCTCCGGACAGGGGGCCTCTATGGCTACACCTTC. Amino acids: CASLRTGGLYGYTF.

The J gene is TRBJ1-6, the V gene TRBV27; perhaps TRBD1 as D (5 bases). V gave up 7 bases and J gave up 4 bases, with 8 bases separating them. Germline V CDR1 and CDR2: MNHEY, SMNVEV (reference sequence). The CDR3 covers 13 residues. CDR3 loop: CASTSGYNSPLHF. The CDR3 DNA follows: TGTGCCAGCACCTCAGGGTATAATTCACCCCTCCACTTT.

CDR3 region: CASSLTSGGWNEQFF. CDR3 in DNA: TGTGCCAGCAGTCTAACTAGCGGGGGCTGGAATGAGCAGTTCTTC. The chain couples TRBV27 to TRBJ2-1; TRBD2 matches 11 bases. The CDR3 covers 15 residues. CDR1 is MNHEY, CDR2 SMNVEV, per germline (reference sequence). The V gene end was trimmed by 5 bases and the J gene end by 7 bases; junction bases not matched to a gene: 7.

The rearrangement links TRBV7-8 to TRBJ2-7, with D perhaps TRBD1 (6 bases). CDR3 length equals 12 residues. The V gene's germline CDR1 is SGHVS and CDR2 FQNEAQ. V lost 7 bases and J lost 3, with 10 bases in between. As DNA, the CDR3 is TGTGCCAGCACAAGGGACAACTACGAGCAGTACTTC. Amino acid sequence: CASTRDNYEQYF. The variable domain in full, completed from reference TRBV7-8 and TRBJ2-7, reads GAGVSQSPRYKVAKRGQDVALRCDPISGHVSLFWYQQALGQGPEFLTYFQNEAQLDKSGLPSDRFFAERPEGSVSTLKIQRTQQEDSAVYLCASTRDNYEQYFGPGTRLTVT.

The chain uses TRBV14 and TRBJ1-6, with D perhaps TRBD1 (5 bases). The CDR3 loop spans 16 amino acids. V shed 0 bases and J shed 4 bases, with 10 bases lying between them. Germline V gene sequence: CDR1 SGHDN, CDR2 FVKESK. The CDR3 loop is CASSQDRGGYNSPLHF. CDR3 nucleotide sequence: TGTGCCAGCAGCCAAGATAGGGGCGGATATAATTCACCCCTCCACTTT.

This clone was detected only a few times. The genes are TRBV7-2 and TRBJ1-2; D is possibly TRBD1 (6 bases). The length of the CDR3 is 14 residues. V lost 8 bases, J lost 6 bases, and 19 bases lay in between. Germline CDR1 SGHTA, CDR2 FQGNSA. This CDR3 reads CASLQGPSQNGYTF. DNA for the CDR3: TGTGCCAGCCTACAGGGACCGTCCCAGAATGGCTACACCTTC.

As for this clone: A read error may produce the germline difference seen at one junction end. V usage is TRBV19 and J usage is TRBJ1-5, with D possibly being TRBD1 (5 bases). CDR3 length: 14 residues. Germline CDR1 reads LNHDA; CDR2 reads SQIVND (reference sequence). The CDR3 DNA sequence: TGTGCCAGCAGTACGGTGTGGGGCCATCAGCCCCAGCATTTT. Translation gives CASSTVWGHQPQHF.

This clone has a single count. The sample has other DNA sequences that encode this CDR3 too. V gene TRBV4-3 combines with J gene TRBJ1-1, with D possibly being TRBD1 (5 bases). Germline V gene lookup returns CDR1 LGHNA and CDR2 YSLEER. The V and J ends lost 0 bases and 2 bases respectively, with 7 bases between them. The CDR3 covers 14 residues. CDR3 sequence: CASSQDRVNTEAFF. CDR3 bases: TGCGCCAGCAGCCAAGACAGGGTAAACACTGAAGCTTTCTTT.

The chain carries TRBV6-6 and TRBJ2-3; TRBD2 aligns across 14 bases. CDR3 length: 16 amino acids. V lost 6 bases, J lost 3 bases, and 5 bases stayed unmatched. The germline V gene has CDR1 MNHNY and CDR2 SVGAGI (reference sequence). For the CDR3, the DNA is TGTGCCAGCAGGTCGACTAGCGGGGGGGCTACAGATACGCAGTATTTT. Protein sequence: CASRSTSGGATDTQYF.

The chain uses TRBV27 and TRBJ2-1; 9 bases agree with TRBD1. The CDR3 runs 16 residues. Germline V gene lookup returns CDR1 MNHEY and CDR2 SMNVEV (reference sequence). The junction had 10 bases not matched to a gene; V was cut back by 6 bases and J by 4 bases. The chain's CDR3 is CASRHVPGQGYNEQFF. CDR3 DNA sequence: TGTGCCAGCAGGCACGTCCCGGGACAGGGTTACAATGAGCAGTTCTTC.

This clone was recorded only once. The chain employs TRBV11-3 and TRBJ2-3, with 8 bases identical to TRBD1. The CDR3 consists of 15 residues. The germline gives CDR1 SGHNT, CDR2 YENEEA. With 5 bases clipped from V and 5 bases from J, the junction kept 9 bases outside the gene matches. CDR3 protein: CASSGDRGMGDTQYF. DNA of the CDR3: TGTGCCAGCAGCGGTGACAGGGGAATGGGAGATACGCAGTATTTT.

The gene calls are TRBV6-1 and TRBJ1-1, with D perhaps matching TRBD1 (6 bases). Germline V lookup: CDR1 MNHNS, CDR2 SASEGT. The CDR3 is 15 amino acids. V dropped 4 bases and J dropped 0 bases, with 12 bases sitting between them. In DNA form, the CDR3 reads TGTGCCAGCAGTGGGGCCGGGACACTGAACACTGAAGCTTTCTTT. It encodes CASSGAGTLNTEAFF.

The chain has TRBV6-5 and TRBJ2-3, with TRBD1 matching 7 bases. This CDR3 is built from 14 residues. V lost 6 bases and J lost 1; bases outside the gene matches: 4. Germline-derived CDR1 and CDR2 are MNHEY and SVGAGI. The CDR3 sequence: CASSWTGRTDTQYF. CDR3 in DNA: TGTGCCAGCAGCTGGACAGGTCGCACAGATACGCAGTATTTT.

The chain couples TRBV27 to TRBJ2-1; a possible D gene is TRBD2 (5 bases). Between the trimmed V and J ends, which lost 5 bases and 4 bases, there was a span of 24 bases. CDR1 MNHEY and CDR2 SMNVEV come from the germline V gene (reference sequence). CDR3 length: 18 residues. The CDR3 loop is CASSPRRLRPSGYNEQFF. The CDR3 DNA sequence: TGTGCCAGCAGTCCGCGCCGATTAAGACCTTCGGGATACAATGAGCAGTTCTTC.

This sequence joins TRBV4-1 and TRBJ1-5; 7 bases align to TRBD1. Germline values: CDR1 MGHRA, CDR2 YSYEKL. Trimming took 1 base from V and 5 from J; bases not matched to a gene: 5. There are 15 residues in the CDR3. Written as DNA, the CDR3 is TGCGCCAGCAGCCAAGGGGAGACAGGGTATCAGCCCCAGCATTTT. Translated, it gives CASSQGETGYQPQHF.

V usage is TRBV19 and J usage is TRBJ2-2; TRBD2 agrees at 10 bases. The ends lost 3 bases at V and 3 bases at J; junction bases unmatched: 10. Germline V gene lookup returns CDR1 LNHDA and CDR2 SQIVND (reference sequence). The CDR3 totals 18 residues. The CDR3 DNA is TGTGCCAGTAGTATGGCTAGCGGGGGCCCAACCTACACCGGGGAGCTGTTTTTT. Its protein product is CASSMASGGPTYTGELFF.

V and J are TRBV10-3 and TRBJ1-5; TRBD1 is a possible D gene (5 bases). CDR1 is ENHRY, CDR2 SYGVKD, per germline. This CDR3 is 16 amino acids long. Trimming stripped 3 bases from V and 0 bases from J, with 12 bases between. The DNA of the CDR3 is TGTGCCATCAGTGACCCATCGACAGCTAGCAATCAGCCCCAGCATTTT. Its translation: CAISDPSTASNQPQHF.

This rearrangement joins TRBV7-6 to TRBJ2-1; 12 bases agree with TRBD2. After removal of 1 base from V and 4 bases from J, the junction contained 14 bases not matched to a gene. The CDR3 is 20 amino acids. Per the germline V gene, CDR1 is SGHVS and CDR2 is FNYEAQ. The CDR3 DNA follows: TGTGCCAGCAGCTTAGTCCCCTCTAGCGGGGGGGCCTCGTTTTACAATGAGCAGTTCTTC. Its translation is CASSLVPSSGGASFYNEQFF.

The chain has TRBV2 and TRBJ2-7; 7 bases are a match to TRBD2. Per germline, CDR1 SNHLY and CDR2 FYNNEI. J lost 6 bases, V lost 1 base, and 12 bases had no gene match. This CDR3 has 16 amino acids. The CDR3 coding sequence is TGTGCCAGCAGTGAAGATGGCGGGGGACCGGATGGCGAGCAGTACTTC. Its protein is CASSEDGGGPDGEQYF.

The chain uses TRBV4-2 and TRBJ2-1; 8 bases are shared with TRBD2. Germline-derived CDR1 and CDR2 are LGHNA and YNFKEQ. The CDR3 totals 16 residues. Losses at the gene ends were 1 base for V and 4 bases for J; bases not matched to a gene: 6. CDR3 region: CASSQGTSPRYNEQFF. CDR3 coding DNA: TGTGCCAGCAGCCAAGGGACTAGCCCGAGGTACAATGAGCAGTTCTTC.

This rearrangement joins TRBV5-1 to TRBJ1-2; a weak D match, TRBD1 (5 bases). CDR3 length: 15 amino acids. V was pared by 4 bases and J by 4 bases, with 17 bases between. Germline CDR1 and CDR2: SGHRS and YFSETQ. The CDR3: CASSPGGGGVYGYTF. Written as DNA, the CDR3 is TGCGCCAGCAGCCCGGGGGGGGGAGGCGTCTATGGCTACACCTTC.

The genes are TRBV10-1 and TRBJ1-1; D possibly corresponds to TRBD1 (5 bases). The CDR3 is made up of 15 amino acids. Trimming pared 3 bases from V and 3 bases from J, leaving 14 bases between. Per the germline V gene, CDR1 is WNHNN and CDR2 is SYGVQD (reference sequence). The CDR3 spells CASSDRVFVDTEAFF. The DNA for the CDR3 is TGCGCCAGCAGTGACAGGGTTTTTGTCGACACTGAAGCTTTCTTT.

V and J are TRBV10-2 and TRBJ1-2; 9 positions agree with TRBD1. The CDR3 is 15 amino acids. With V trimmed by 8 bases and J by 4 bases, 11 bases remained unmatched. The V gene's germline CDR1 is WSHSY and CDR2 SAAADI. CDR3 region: CASGGQGEGAYGYTF. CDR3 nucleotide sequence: TGCGCCAGCGGGGGACAGGGCGAGGGAGCCTATGGCTACACCTTC.

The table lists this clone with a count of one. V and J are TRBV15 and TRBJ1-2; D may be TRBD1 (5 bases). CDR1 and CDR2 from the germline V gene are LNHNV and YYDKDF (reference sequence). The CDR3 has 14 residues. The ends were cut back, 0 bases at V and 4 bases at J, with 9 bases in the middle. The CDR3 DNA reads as TGTGCCACCAGCAGAGATAGGACACGCTATGGCTACACCTTC. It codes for CATSRDRTRYGYTF.

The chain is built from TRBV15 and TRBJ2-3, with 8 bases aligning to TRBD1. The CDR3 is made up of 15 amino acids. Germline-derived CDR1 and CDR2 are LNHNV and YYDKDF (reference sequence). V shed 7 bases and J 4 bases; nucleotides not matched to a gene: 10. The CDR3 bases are TGTGCCACCACCCCGACAGGGGAAGGGTCAGATACGCAGTATTTT. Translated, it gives CATTPTGEGSDTQYF.

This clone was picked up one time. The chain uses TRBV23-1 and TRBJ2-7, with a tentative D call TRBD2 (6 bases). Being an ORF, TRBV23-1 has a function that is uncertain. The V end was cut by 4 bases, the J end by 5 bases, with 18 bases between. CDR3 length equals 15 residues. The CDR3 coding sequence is TGCGCCAGCAGTCCCTTAATGGAAGGAGGGGACGAGCAGTACTTC. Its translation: CASSPLMEGGDEQYF.

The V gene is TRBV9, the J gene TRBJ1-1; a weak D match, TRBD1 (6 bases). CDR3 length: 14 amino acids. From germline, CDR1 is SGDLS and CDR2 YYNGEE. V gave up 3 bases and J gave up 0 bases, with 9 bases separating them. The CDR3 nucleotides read TGTGCCAGCAGCGAACAGGGTTTGAACACTGAAGCTTTCTTT. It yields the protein CASSEQGLNTEAFF. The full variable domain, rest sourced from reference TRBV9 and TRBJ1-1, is DSGVTQTPKHLITATGQRVTLRCSPRSGDLSVYWYQQSLDQGLQFLIQYYNGEERAKGNILERFSAQQFPDLHSELNLSSLELGDSALYFCASSEQGLNTEAFFGQGTRLTVV.

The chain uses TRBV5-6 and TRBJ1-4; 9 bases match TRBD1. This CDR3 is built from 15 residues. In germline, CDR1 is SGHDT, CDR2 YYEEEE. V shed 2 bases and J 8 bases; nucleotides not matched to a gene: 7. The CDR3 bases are TGTGCCAGCAGCTTATCGGGACAGGGAGGCGAAAAACTGTTTTTT. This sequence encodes CASSLSGQGGEKLFF. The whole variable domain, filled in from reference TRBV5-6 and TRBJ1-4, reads DAGVTQSPTHLIKTRGQQVTLRCSPKSGHDTVSWYQQALGQGPQFIFQYYEEEERQRGNFPDRFSGHQFPNYSSELNVNALLLGDSALYLCASSLSGQGGEKLFFGSGTQLSVL.

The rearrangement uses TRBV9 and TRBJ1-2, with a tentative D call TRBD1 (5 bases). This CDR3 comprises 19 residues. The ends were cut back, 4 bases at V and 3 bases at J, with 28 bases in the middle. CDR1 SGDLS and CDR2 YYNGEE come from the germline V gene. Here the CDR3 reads CASSPIRGRVLPPDYGYTF. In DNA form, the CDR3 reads TGTGCCAGCAGCCCCATTAGAGGCAGGGTCCTTCCTCCCGACTATGGCTACACCTTC.